This T cell receptor beta chain emerged from a study of CD8+ T cells in alopecia areata. Lesional scalp punch biopsies and peripheral blood were collected from alopecia areata patients. The CDR3 has 14 amino acids. Trimming removed 7 bases from V and 1 base from J, with 13 bases in between. Germline values: CDR1 MDHEN, CDR2 SYDVKM. After isolation, RNA underwent reverse transcription to generate cDNA as the sequencing template. Measured with immunoSEQ multiplex PCR; TCRdb has only the in-frame clones, and not every one. The table has 90,000 to 100,000 clones, 41% seen once. As concerns this clone: Its antigen is still unknown.

Whole-study findings and limits: In scalp samples, resident alphabeta T cells of normal skin are also sequenced.

The chain is built from TRBV28 and TRBJ2-5, with D maybe TRBD2 (6 bases). The TCR sequence derives from a human donor with alopecia areata. Sequencing was carried out using CD4+ T cells sorted from blood. Here the CDR3 DNA reads TGTGCCAGCATCCGGAGGGACTTCCAAGAGACCCAGTACTTC. Translation gives CASIRRDFQETQYF.